Listed below are T cell receptor beta chains from one sample, sequenced in a study of post-analysis software for immune sequencing data. TCRdb used MiXCR to reprocess the PCR reads, holding one entry per CDR3 protein. This table has approximately 770,000 distinct CDR3 sequences, about half appearing once. The sample consisted of blood. These receptors were obtained from a girl aged 5-17 years with multiple sclerosis. CDR3s include the opening cysteine and the closing phenylalanine or tryptophan. A D gene is named only where the DNA matches it firmly. Where a row states a size, it is once, few, many or the class of an expanded clone; other rows omit it.

J: TRBJ2-7; D: .; size: .; V: TRBV28; CDR3: CASSLLRGLGYEQYF; DNA: TGTGCCAGCAGTTTATTAAGGGGATTGGGATACGAGCAGTACTTC
J: TRBJ2-5; D: .; size: once; V: TRBV27; CDR3: CASRIPHTVLLQETQYF; DNA: TGTGCCAGCAGAATCCCTCATACAGTGCTCCTCCAAGAGACCCAGTACTTC
J: TRBJ1-2; D: .; size: .; V: TRBV18; CDR3: CASSPFGEANYGYTF; DNA: TGTGCCAGCTCACCATTTGGAGAGGCAAACTATGGCTACACCTTC
J: TRBJ1-2; D: .; size: .; V: TRBV20-1; CDR3: CSARGGSNYGYTF; DNA: TGCAGTGCTAGGGGGGGGAGTAACTATGGCTACACCTTC
J: TRBJ1-1; D: .; size: .; V: TRBV11-1; CDR3: CASSHVVDNTEAFF; DNA: TGTGCCAGCAGCCACGTCGTGGACAACACTGAAGCTTTCTTT
J: TRBJ2-4; D: .; size: .; V: TRBV6-2/TRBV6-3; CDR3: CASCGAKNIQYF; DNA: TGTGCCTCTTGCGGCGCCAAAAACATTCAGTACTTC
J: TRBJ2-7; D: TRBD2; size: .; V: TRBV6-2/TRBV6-3; CDR3: CASSPWGNVAGGEQYF; DNA: TGTGCCAGCAGCCCCTGGGGGAATGTCGCCGGGGGGGAGCAGTACTTC
J: TRBJ2-3; D: TRBD2; size: few; V: TRBV7-2; CDR3: CASSMTSGGGSATQYF; DNA: TGTGCCAGCAGCATGACTAGCGGGGGAGGCTCTGCTACGCAGTATTTT
J: TRBJ2-1; D: TRBD1; size: few; V: TRBV14; CDR3: CASSHGQVIDEQFF; DNA: TGTGCCAGCAGCCACGGACAGGTTATCGATGAGCAGTTCTTC
J: TRBJ1-5; D: .; size: .; V: TRBV28; CDR3: CASRSTGGQPQHF; DNA: TGTGCCAGCAGATCAACGGGGGGGCAGCCCCAGCATTTT